This T cell receptor (beta chain) derives from a study of CD8 T cells in Susac syndrome. The overall study: Blood was drawn from patients with Susac syndrome. At that point, they were therapy-naive, on corticosteroids, or on intravenous immunoglobulin alone.

Reverse transcription used about 0.45 to 1 ug RNA and random hexamers. TCRdb analysed the immunoSEQ multiplex PCR reads with MiXCR anew, one entry per CDR3 protein. Among some 96,000 distinct CDR3 sequences listed, around 95% were seen once. Patients with Susac syndrome showed fulfilment of recently defined diagnostic criteria for definite or probable disease. Negative isolation was used for CD8+ and CD4+ T cells, and FACS enrichment was applied to TEMRA cells. CDR1 is SQVTM and CDR2 is ANQGSEA in the germline V gene. CDR3 length: 15 residues. Trimming shortened V by 2 bases and J by 0 bases, and 11 bases separated the two germline ends. General study points: The authors found some 15 Susac-specific public clones in total CD8+ repertoires and about five in CD8+ TEMRA repertoires.

As regards this clonotype: The target antigen is unknown.

The rearrangement joins TRBV29-1 to TRBJ2-1, with no clear D. Sequenced input: CD8+ T cells from PBMCs. The sequence was obtained from a human donor with Susac syndrome. The CDR3 reads CSVENPASSYNEQFF. CDR3 nucleotides: TGCAGCGTTGAAAATCCAGCAAGCTCCTACAATGAGCAGTTCTTC.